This T cell receptor beta chain was identified during a study of cytomegalovirus exposure and HLA in healthy donors. General study results and limits: Reportedly, a later analysis found an Asian-associated ancestry cluster had fewer N-insertions than the approximately 670-donor mean. Several V segments, TRBV6-2 and TRBV6-3 among them, could not be told apart and were dropped.

This clone was detected a few times. Its target is not known. Between the trimmed V and J ends, which lost 2 bases and 6 bases, there was a span of 7 bases. This CDR3 has 12 residues. Germline values: CDR1 SGHNT, CDR2 YYREEE (reference sequence). Researchers ran the PCR with 60 Vbeta and 13 Jbeta primers. Produced via immunoSEQ multiplex PCR; TCRdb's table is partial and in-frame only. The data contain more than 95,000 clones, around 15% of them seen just once; the ten biggest clones take up around 0.83%. The rearrangement uses TRBV5-4 and TRBJ2-3, with D unresolved. Material for sequencing was PBMCs. The receptor was derived from a female donor in good health and CMV-seronegative. CDR3 DNA: TGTGCCAGCAGCTTATTATCGGATACGCAGTATTTT. Amino acids: CASSLLSDTQYF.